Below are 8 T cell receptor beta chains sequenced from a single sample in a study of beta chain features in type 1 diabetes. The investigators reverse transcribed all of the isolated RNA, so they sequenced expressed TCRB transcripts. Data came from immunoSEQ multiplex PCR; TCRdb stores just in-frame clones and leaves some out. The sample shows some 200,000 clones, around 16% of them seen only once. These receptors lack a known antigen. General observations from the study: There was a moderate but significant shortening of TCRB CDR3s in all four CD4+ subsets of Type 1 diabetes patients.

Sequencing was performed on naive CD4+ T cells from blood. Every receptor here comes from a man under 40 with type 1 diabetes.

The chain recombines TRBV5-4 with TRBJ2-2; D gene uncertain. Trimming pared 2 bases from V and 4 bases from J, leaving 6 bases between. Germline V gives CDR1 SGHNT, CDR2 YYREEE (reference sequence). The CDR3 spans 13 residues. The CDR3 spells CASSLWSTGELFF. DNA of the CDR3: TGTGCCAGCAGCTTATGGTCCACCGGGGAGCTGTTTTTT.

The chain couples TRBV29-1 to TRBJ1-2; perhaps TRBD1 as D (5 bases). V lost 6 bases and J lost 7, with 18 bases in between. Per germline, CDR1 SQVTM and CDR2 ANQGSEA. This CDR3 has 13 residues. This CDR3 reads CSVGSPGLTGYTF. The CDR3 DNA is TGCAGCGTGGGAAGCCCGGGACTAACTGGCTACACCTTC. Complete variable domain (other parts from reference TRBV29-1 and TRBJ1-2): SAVISQKPSRDICQRGTSLTIQCQVDSQVTMMFWYRQQPGQSLTLIATANQGSEATYESGFVIDKFPISRPNLTFSTLTVSNMSPEDSSIYLCSVGSPGLTGYTFGSGTRLTVV.

The chain couples TRBV28 to TRBJ1-5, with D tentatively TRBD1 (6 bases). Trimming pared 6 bases from V and 6 bases from J, leaving 12 bases between. The V gene's germline CDR1 is MDHEN and CDR2 SYDVKM. The CDR3 is 13 residues long. CDR3 DNA sequence: TGTGCCAGCAGAGACAGGTCGGTTCAGCCCCAGCATTTT. Translating gives CASRDRSVQPQHF.

This clone came up a few times. The chain employs TRBV2 and TRBJ2-1; 10 bases match TRBD1. Germline CDR1 reads SNHLY; CDR2 reads FYNNEI. V lost 6 bases, J lost 8 bases, and 7 bases stayed unmatched. This CDR3 comprises 14 residues. CDR3 amino acids: CASSQGQGFDEQFF. The CDR3 nucleotides are TGTGCCAGCAGCCAGGGACAGGGGTTTGATGAGCAGTTCTTC.

In this sample, this clone turned up a few times. The chain recombines TRBV14 with TRBJ2-7; 7 bases are shared with TRBD1. The CDR3 is made up of 16 amino acids. V dropped 1 base and J dropped 2; count of bases not matched to a gene: 8. Germline lookup yields CDR1 SGHDN and CDR2 FVKESK. The CDR3: CASSQAPDRITYEQYF. The CDR3 region has the DNA TGTGCCAGCAGCCAAGCTCCGGACAGGATAACCTACGAGCAGTACTTC. The variable domain in full, completed from reference TRBV14 and TRBJ2-7, reads EAGVTQFPSHSVIEKGQTVTLRCDPISGHDNLYWYRRVMGKEIKFLLHFVKESKQDESGMPNNRFLAERTGGTYSTLKVQPAELEDSGVYFCASSQAPDRITYEQYFGPGTRLTVT.

V is TRBV9 and J is TRBJ2-2; D remains unclear. The V and J ends lost 0 bases and 4 bases respectively, with 7 bases between them. The CDR3 spans 14 residues. Germline CDR1 is SGDLS and CDR2 is YYNGEE. CDR3 nucleotides: TGTGCCAGCAGCGTAGAGGCGGCCACCGGGGAGCTGTTTTTT. It is translated as CASSVEAATGELFF.

In this sample, this clone turned up a few times. The chain is built from TRBV19 and TRBJ2-2, with a weak D call TRBD2 (6 bases). The CDR3 is 14 amino acids. CDR1 and CDR2 (germline): LNHDA, SQIVND (reference sequence). V was clipped by 9 bases and J by 5 bases, with 16 bases between them. This chain's CDR3 is CASLSGSWTGELFF. The CDR3 region has the DNA TGTGCCAGCCTCTCCGGGAGTTGGACCGGGGAGCTGTTTTTT.

This clone has a handful of counts. The rearrangement uses TRBV30 and TRBJ2-6; D perhaps matches TRBD2 (5 bases). The germline CDR1 and CDR2 sequences are GTSNPN and SVGIG (reference sequence). V was shortened by 1 base and J by 0 bases, with 13 bases between the two germline ends. The CDR3 consists of 17 residues. The CDR3 region has the DNA TGTGCCTGGAGTGCCACCCGGGGTCCCTCTGGGGCCAACGTCCTGACTTTC. Translated, it gives CAWSATRGPSGANVLTF.